A single TCR beta chain is shown here with its context. This sample stems from a study of T cells in Graves' hyperthyroidism and ophthalmopathy. RNA transcripts provided the source from which TCR beta CDR3 regions were amplified. With the HTBI primer set, the TCR CDR3 went through a first round of RT-PCR. MiXCR, run by TCRdb on the multiplex PCR reads, gives a single entry per CDR3 protein. The sample comprises a few hundred thousand distinct CDR3 sequences, about a fifth of which are singletons, and 40% rests with the top ten. Diagnosis rested on symptoms, serum thyroxine and TRAb, thyroid ultrasound, and orbital computed tomography. The CDR3 consists of 15 residues. CDR1 is LGHDT, CDR2 YNNKEL, per germline (reference sequence). Trimming pared 1 base from V and 7 bases from J, leaving 16 bases between.

This TCR derives from a man between 18 and 35 years old with Graves' ophthalmopathy. This chain uses TRBV3-1 with TRBJ1-1; D call uncertain. Sequencing was done on a sample of blood. For the CDR3, the DNA is TGTGCCAGCAGCCAAGGGGTCCTTACTAGCCTTGAAGCTTTCTTT. Its translation: CASSQGVLTSLEAFF.